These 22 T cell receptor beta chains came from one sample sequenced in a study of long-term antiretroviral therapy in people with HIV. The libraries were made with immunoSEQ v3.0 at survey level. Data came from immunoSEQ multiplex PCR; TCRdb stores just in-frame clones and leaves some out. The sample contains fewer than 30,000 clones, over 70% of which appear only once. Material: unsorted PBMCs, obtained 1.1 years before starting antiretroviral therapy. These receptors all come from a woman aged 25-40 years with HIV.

CDR3: CASSLSRYTGELFF. In nucleotides, the CDR3 is TGTGCCAGCAGTTTATCGAGATACACCGGGGAGCTGTTTTTT. The rearrangement links TRBV27 to TRBJ2-2; no reliable D call. V lost 0 bases and J 3 bases, leaving 5 bases between the germline ends. The CDR3 is 14 amino acids. Germline-derived CDR1 and CDR2 are MNHEY and SMNVEV (reference sequence).

CDR3 DNA sequence: TGCGCCAGCAGTGAGTCGGACGGCGGGACTAGCGGGGGCGGCCAAGAGACCCAGTACTTC. This encodes CASSESDGGTSGGGQETQYF. The chain couples TRBV10-1 to TRBJ2-5, with 14 bases identical to TRBD2. With V trimmed by 0 bases and J by 1 base, 10 bases remained unmatched. Germline values: CDR1 WNHNN, CDR2 SYGVQD (reference sequence). The CDR3 is made up of 20 amino acids.

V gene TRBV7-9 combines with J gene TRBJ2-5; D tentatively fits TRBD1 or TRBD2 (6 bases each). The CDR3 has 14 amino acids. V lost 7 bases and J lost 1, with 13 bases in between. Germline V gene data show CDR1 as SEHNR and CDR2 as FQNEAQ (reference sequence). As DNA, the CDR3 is TGTGCCAGCACCGAAGGGGGGCTCCAAGAGACCCAGTACTTC. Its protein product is CASTEGGLQETQYF.

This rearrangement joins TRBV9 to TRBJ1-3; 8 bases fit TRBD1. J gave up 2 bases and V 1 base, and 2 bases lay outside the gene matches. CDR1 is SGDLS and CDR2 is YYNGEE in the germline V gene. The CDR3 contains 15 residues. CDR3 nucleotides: TGTGCCAGCAGCGTATCCAGGGGGCCTGGAAACACCATATATTTT. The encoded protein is CASSVSRGPGNTIYF.

The CDR3 region is CAWSSTGTGSVQSPLHF. CDR3 in DNA: TGTGCCTGGAGTTCAACCGGGACAGGGTCTGTCCAATCACCCCTCCACTTT. The rearrangement links TRBV30 to TRBJ1-6; 9 nucleotides align to TRBD1. The trim removed 2 bases at V and 10 bases at J, leaving 15 bases unmatched. The CDR3 covers 17 residues. Germline assignment: CDR1 GTSNPN and CDR2 SVGIG (reference sequence).

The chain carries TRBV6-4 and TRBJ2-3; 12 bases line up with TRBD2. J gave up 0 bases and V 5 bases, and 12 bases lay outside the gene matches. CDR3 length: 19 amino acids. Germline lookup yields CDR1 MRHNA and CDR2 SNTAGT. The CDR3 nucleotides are TGTGCCAGCAGTTTTCGAACGACTAGCGGGGGACATAGCACAGATACGCAGTATTTT. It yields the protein CASSFRTTSGGHSTDTQYF.

Written as DNA, the CDR3 is TGTGCCAGCAGCGTAGGGCCCAGCGGGGGGATTATGGAGACCCAGTACTTC. Protein sequence: CASSVGPSGGIMETQYF. The chain joins TRBV9 to TRBJ2-5; TRBD2 aligns across 9 bases. From germline, CDR1 is SGDLS and CDR2 YYNGEE. Germline trimming cut 0 bases from V and 5 bases from J; bases unmatched to any gene: 11. This CDR3 spans 17 amino acids. Full variable domain (outside the CDR3, taken from reference TRBV9 and TRBJ2-5): DSGVTQTPKHLITATGQRVTLRCSPRSGDLSVYWYQQSLDQGLQFLIQYYNGEERAKGNILERFSAQQFPDLHSELNLSSLELGDSALYFCASSVGPSGGIMETQYFGPGTRLLVL.

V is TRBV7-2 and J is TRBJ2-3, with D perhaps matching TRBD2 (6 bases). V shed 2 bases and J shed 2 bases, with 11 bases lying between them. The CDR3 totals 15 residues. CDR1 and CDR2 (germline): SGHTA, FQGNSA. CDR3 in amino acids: CASSLFSGDTDTQYF. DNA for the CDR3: TGTGCCAGCAGCTTATTTAGCGGAGACACAGATACGCAGTATTTT.

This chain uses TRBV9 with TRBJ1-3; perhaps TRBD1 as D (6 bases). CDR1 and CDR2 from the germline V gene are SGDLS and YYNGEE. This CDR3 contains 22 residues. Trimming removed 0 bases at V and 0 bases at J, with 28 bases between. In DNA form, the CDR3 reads TGTGCCAGCAGCGTAGCTCAGAGCACAGGGAGAAAGGCAGGCGGCTCTGGAAACACCATATATTTT. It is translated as CASSVAQSTGRKAGGSGNTIYF.

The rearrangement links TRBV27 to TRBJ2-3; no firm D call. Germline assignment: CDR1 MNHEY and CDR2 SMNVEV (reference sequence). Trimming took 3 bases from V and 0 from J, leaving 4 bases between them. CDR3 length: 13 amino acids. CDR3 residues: CASSLPSTDTQYF. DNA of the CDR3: TGTGCCAGCAGTTTGCCTAGCACAGATACGCAGTATTTT.

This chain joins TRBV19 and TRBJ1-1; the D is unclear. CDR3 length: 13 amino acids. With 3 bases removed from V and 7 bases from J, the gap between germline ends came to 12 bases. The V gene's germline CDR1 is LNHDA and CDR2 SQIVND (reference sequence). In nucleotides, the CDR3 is TGTGCCAGTAGTATGGGTGTGGCGGTTGAAGCTTTCTTT. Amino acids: CASSMGVAVEAFF.

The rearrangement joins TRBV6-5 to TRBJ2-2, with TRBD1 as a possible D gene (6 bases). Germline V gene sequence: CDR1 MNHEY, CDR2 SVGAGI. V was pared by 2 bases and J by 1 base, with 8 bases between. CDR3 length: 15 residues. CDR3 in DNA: TGTGCCAGCAGTTACCAGGGGCGGAACACCGGGGAGCTGTTTTTT. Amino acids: CASSYQGRNTGELFF.

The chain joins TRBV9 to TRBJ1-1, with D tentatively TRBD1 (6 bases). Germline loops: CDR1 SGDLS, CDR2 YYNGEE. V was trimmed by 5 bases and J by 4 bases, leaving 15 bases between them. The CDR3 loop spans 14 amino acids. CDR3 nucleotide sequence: TGTGCCAGCAGGGGGAAGGGGGGGAGCACTGAAGCTTTCTTT. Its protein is CASRGKGGSTEAFF.

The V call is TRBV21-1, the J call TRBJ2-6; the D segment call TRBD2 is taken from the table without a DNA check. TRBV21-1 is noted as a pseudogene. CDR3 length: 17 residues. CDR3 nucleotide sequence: TGTGCCAGCGGACCCGGGGGGTCGGACTCTGGGGCCAACGTCCTGACTTTC. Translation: CASGPGGSDSGANVLTF.

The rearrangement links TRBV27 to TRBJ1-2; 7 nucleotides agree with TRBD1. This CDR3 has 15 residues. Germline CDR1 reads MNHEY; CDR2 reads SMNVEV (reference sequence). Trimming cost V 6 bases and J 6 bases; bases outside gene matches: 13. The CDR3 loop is CASSKDRWTLDGYTF. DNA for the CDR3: TGTGCCAGCAGCAAGGACAGGTGGACACTGGATGGCTACACCTTC.

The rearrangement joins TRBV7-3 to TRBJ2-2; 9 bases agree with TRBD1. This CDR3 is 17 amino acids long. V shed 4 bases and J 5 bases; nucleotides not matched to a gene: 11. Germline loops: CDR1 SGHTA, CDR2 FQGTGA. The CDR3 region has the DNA TGTGCCAGCAGCTCCGGACCACAGGGGGCGCGGACCGGGGAGCTGTTTTTT. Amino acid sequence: CASSSGPQGARTGELFF.

CDR3 sequence reads: CSVRGISGANVLTF. In DNA form, the CDR3 reads TGCAGCGTTAGAGGTATCTCTGGGGCCAACGTCCTGACTTTC. The V call is TRBV29-1, the J call TRBJ2-6; unclear D gene. The CDR3 runs to 14 residues. V lost 5 bases, J lost 0 bases, and 8 bases lay in between. In germline, CDR1 is SQVTM, CDR2 ANQGSEA.

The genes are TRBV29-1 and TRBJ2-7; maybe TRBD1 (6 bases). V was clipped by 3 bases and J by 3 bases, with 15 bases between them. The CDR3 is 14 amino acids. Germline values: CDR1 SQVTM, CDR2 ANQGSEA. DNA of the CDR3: TGCAGCGTTGATGGGGGCCCCCAAGACTACGAGCAGTACTTC. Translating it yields CSVDGGPQDYEQYF.

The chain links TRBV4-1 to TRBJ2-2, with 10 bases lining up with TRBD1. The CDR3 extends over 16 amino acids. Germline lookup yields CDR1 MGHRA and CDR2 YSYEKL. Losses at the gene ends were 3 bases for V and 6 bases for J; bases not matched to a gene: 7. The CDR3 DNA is TGCGCCAGCAGCCAGCGAGACAGGGGGCTTCCCGGGGAGCTGTTTTTT. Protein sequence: CASSQRDRGLPGELFF.

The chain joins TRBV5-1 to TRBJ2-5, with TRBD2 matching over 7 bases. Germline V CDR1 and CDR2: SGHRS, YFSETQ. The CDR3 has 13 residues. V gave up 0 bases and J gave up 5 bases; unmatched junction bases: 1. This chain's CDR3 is CASSLAGGETQYF. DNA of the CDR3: TGCGCCAGCAGCTTGGCCGGGGGGGAGACCCAGTACTTC.

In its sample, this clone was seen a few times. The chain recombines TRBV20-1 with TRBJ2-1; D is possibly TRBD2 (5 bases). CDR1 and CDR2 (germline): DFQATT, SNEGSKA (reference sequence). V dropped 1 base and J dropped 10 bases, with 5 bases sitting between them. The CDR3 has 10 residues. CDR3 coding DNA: TGCAGTGCTAGAGGAGGGGAGCAGTTCTTC. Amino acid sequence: CSARGGEQFF.

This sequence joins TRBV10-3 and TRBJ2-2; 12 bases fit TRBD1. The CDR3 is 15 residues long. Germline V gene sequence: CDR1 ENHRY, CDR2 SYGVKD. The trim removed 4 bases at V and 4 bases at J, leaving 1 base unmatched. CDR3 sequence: CAISGGQGATGELFF. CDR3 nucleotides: TGTGCCATCAGTGGGGGACAGGGGGCCACCGGGGAGCTGTTTTTT.